The 28 T cell receptor beta chains below all came from one sample that was sequenced in a study of T cell repertoires in cytomegalovirus infection. TCRdb re-derived calls from the reads in MiXCR, one entry per CDR3 protein. The sample holds under 500,000 distinct CDR3 sequences, about two fifths seen once. The antigens for these receptors are not known. This specimen consisted of cultured PBMCs, obtained from culture after CMV antigen stimulation. The receptors were sampled from a human donor in good health (CMV status not recorded). Some clones in this sample may be carry-over from other donors' samples.

This chain connects TRBV2 to TRBJ2-1, with 8 bases that match TRBD1. The CDR3 loop spans 14 amino acids. Trimming took 2 bases from V and 9 from J; bases not matched to a gene: 6. Germline assignment: CDR1 SNHLY and CDR2 FYNNEI. The CDR3 loop is CASSERTGWSEQFF. The CDR3 DNA sequence: TGTGCCAGCAGTGAACGGACAGGGTGGAGTGAGCAGTTCTTC.

The chain carries TRBV11-3 and TRBJ2-7; 11 nucleotides match TRBD2. Trimming at V came to 10 bases and at J to 2 bases, leaving 7 bases not matched to a gene. Germline V lookup: CDR1 SGHNT, CDR2 YENEEA. There are 14 residues in the CDR3. The CDR3 region has the DNA TGTGCCAATCGGGGACTAGCGGAGCCCTACGAGCAGTACTTC. Its translation: CANRGLAEPYEQYF. Complete variable domain (other parts from reference TRBV11-3 and TRBJ2-7): EAGVVQSPRYKIIEKKQPVAFWCNPISGHNTLYWYLQNLGQGPELLIRYENEEAVDDSQLPKDRFSAERLKGVDSTLKIQPAELGDSAVYLCANRGLAEPYEQYFGPGTRLTVT.

This clonotype was found a few times. The chain is built from TRBV7-2 and TRBJ2-5, with D perhaps TRBD1 (6 bases). Trimming took 1 base from V and 3 from J, leaving 18 bases between them. The CDR3 runs to 17 residues. Germline-derived CDR1 and CDR2 are SGHTA and FQGNSA. The DNA of the CDR3 is TGTGCCAGCAGCTTAGGCCCGCATGGGGGCATGGAAGAGACCCAGTACTTC. It encodes CASSLGPHGGMEETQYF. The variable domain in full, completed from reference TRBV7-2 and TRBJ2-5, reads GAGVSQSPSNKVTEKGKDVELRCDPISGHTALYWYRQSLGQGLEFLIYFQGNSAPDKSGLPSDRFSAERTGGSVSTLTIQRTQQEDSAVYLCASSLGPHGGMEETQYFGPGTRLLVL.

This chain uses TRBV7-2 with TRBJ2-5; D gene ambiguous. V was cut by 2 bases and J by 5 bases, with 12 bases left in between. This CDR3 is 14 amino acids long. The germline V gene encodes CDR1 SGHTA and CDR2 FQGNSA. The CDR3 spells CASSLTAPWETQYF. CDR3 in DNA: TGTGCCAGCAGCTTAACGGCTCCCTGGGAGACCCAGTACTTC.

In this sample, this clonotype turned up a few times. J is TRBJ2-3 and V is TRBV6-5; D might be TRBD1 (5 bases). The CDR3 is 13 amino acids. Germline V gene lookup returns CDR1 MNHEY and CDR2 SVGAGI. Between the trimmed V and J ends, which lost 5 bases and 5 bases, there was a span of 11 bases. Written as DNA, the CDR3 is TGTGCCAGCAGTACTACAGGTGGAGATACGCAGTATTTT. Amino acids: CASSTTGGDTQYF.

The rearrangement joins TRBV28 to TRBJ1-5; 7 bases match TRBD1. CDR3 length: 14 residues. V shed 5 bases and J 6 bases; nucleotides not matched to a gene: 7. Germline V gene data show CDR1 as MDHEN and CDR2 as SYDVKM. CDR3 coding DNA: TGTGCCAGCAGTCAACCCCAGGGGGTTCAGCCCCAGCATTTT. Its translation: CASSQPQGVQPQHF.

The J gene is TRBJ1-4, the V gene TRBV24-1, with D possibly TRBD1 on 5 matching bases. The CDR3 runs to 15 residues. Germline V CDR1 and CDR2: KGHDR, SFDVKD. V was trimmed by 6 bases and J by 0 bases, leaving 10 bases between them. The CDR3, as DNA: TGTGCCACCAGTCCAGGGATTGCAACTAATGAAAAACTGTTTTTT. It is translated as CATSPGIATNEKLFF.

The sample holds a few counts of this clonotype. The rearrangement links TRBV10-3 to TRBJ1-1; D remains ambiguous. Trimming removed 7 bases at V and 4 bases at J, with 10 bases between. Germline assignment: CDR1 ENHRY and CDR2 SYGVKD. This CDR3 region has 12 residues. For the CDR3, the DNA is TGTGCCATCAAAGGACTCGGCACTGAAGCTTTCTTT. Its translation: CAIKGLGTEAFF.

This chain links TRBV7-9 with TRBJ1-2; tentatively, D is TRBD1 (6 bases). Per the germline V gene, CDR1 is SEHNR and CDR2 is FQNEAQ (reference sequence). V was shortened by 5 bases and J by 1 base, with 17 bases between the two germline ends. This CDR3 has 16 amino acids. CDR3 amino acids: CASSALGDILNYGYTF. CDR3 nucleotides: TGTGCCAGCAGCGCGTTGGGGGACATTCTTAACTATGGCTACACCTTC.

The rearrangement joins TRBV7-6 to TRBJ2-7, with 9 bases identical to TRBD2. The CDR3 length is 13 residues. The germline gives CDR1 SGHVS, CDR2 FNYEAQ. The J segment lost 7 bases and the V segment lost 5 bases, leaving 6 bases of the junction unmatched. This CDR3 is CASSAGLATEQYF. CDR3 nucleotides: TGTGCCAGCAGCGCGGGACTAGCAACAGAGCAGTACTTC.

The CDR3 bases are TGCAGTGCTAGTGAAACTAGATGGGAGACCCAGTACTTC. It is translated as CSASETRWETQYF. The chain uses TRBV20-1 and TRBJ2-5; perhaps TRBD2 as D (5 bases). The germline gives CDR1 DFQATT, CDR2 SNEGSKA (reference sequence). This CDR3 region has 13 residues. Trimming removed 3 bases at V and 5 bases at J, with 13 bases between.

V and J are TRBV6-1 and TRBJ2-1, with a possible D match to TRBD1 (6 bases). Deletions cut 4 bases from V and 4 bases from J, with 17 bases between. Germline CDR1 is MNHNS and CDR2 is SASEGT. This CDR3 has 16 amino acids. Written as DNA, the CDR3 is TGTGCCAGCAGTGCCAGGGGCAGGCTCAAATACAATGAGCAGTTCTTC. Translation gives CASSARGRLKYNEQFF.

In this sample, this clonotype turned up many times. The chain carries TRBV7-2 and TRBJ2-7; 8 bases fit TRBD2. V lost 8 bases, J lost 4 bases, and 4 bases stayed unmatched. The germline CDR1 and CDR2 sequences are SGHTA and FQGNSA. The CDR3 has 12 amino acids. The CDR3 DNA reads as TGTGCCAGCTCACCGGGGGGGTACGAGCAGTACTTC. Encoded protein: CASSPGGYEQYF.

This chain connects TRBV2 to TRBJ2-4; D may match TRBD1 or TRBD2 (6 bases each). Trimming took off 8 bases at V and 6 bases at J, with 20 bases between the two ends. The CDR3 runs 15 residues. Germline CDR1 and CDR2: SNHLY and FYNNEI. The CDR3 coding sequence is TGTGCCAGCGAGGAGGGGGTGTTGCTTTCAAACATTCAGTACTTC. Encoded protein: CASEEGVLLSNIQYF. The variable domain in full, with the rest retrieved from reference TRBV2 and TRBJ2-4, is EPEVTQTPSHQVTQMGQEVILRCVPISNHLYFYWYRQILGQKVEFLVSFYNNEISEKSEIFDDQFSVERPDGSNFTLKIRSTKLEDSAMYFCASEEGVLLSNIQYFGAGTRLSVL.

This chain joins TRBV19 and TRBJ2-5; 7 bases map to TRBD1. The CDR3 length is 13 residues. Trimming took 7 bases from V and 3 from J; bases not matched to a gene: 5. CDR1 is LNHDA, CDR2 SQIVND, per germline (reference sequence). CDR3 sequence (DNA): TGTGCCAGTATTGACAGGGTAAAAGAGACCCAGTACTTC. Translating it yields CASIDRVKETQYF.

The chain uses TRBV11-2 and TRBJ2-3, with D unclear. CDR1 and CDR2 from the germline V gene are SGHAT and FQNNGV. Trimming stripped 4 bases from V and 4 bases from J, with 12 bases between. The CDR3 sequence is 14 residues long. CDR3 in DNA: TGTGCCAGCAGCTCCTTAGTTAGGGCAGATACGCAGTATTTT. It yields the protein CASSSLVRADTQYF.

The genes are TRBV6-1 and TRBJ1-5, with no clear D. V shed 2 bases and J shed 9 bases, with 20 bases lying between them. The germline V gene has CDR1 MNHNS and CDR2 SASEGT. The CDR3 loop spans 16 amino acids. CDR3 bases: TGTGCCAGCAGTGAATGGTCCCTCCTGAAAATCACGCCCCAGCATTTT. As protein: CASSEWSLLKITPQHF.

CDR3 region: CASSPPGQLGYTF. The CDR3 DNA reads TGTGCCAGCAGCCCCCCGGGACAGCTTGGCTACACCTTC. This chain uses TRBV28 with TRBJ1-2; 7 positions match TRBD1. V trimming: 6 bases; J trimming: 7 bases; junction bases outside the gene matches: 8. The germline V gene has CDR1 MDHEN and CDR2 SYDVKM. This CDR3 has 13 residues.

The rearrangement joins TRBV7-4 to TRBJ2-2; tentative D call: TRBD2 (7 bases). Germline CDR1 and CDR2: SGHVT and SQSDAQ. V shed 7 bases and J shed 0 bases, with 24 bases lying between them. CDR3 length: 19 amino acids. The CDR3 loop reads CASTRMLAGATSNTGELFF. Written as DNA, the CDR3 is TGTGCCAGCACCAGGATGTTGGCGGGGGCCACCTCGAACACCGGGGAGCTGTTTTTT.

The chain is built from TRBV7-8 and TRBJ2-1; D may be TRBD1 (6 bases). V was pared by 0 bases and J by 8 bases, with 17 bases between. This CDR3 comprises 16 residues. Germline CDR1 reads SGHVS; CDR2 reads FQNEAQ. Here the CDR3 DNA reads TGTGCCAGCAGCTTAGCGAGACAGGTTGTATTATATGAGCAGTTCTTC. It is translated as CASSLARQVVLYEQFF.

The chain joins TRBV10-2 to TRBJ1-5; 7 bases line up with TRBD1. The CDR3 is 15 residues long. Trimming at V came to 6 bases and at J to 2 bases, leaving 7 bases not matched to a gene. Germline loops: CDR1 WSHSY, CDR2 SAAADI. CDR3 loop: CASSRQGRGNQPQHF. For the CDR3, the DNA is TGCGCCAGCAGCCGACAGGGACGGGGCAATCAGCCCCAGCATTTT.

This chain connects TRBV7-2 to TRBJ2-7; TRBD2 agrees at 9 bases. CDR1 is SGHTA and CDR2 is FQGNSA in the germline V gene. This CDR3 has 18 amino acids. V lost 3 bases, J lost 4 bases, and 16 bases stayed unmatched. CDR3 sequence reads: CASSFLGPRGAGGYEQYF. Here the CDR3 DNA reads TGTGCCAGCAGCTTCCTAGGACCGAGAGGAGCGGGAGGTTACGAGCAGTACTTC. Looking up the rest from reference TRBV7-2 and TRBJ2-7 gives the full variable domain: GAGVSQSPSNKVTEKGKDVELRCDPISGHTALYWYRQSLGQGLEFLIYFQGNSAPDKSGLPSDRFSAERTGGSVSTLTIQRTQQEDSAVYLCASSFLGPRGAGGYEQYFGPGTRLTVT.

The J gene is TRBJ2-5, the V gene TRBV5-1, with TRBD2 as a possible D gene (5 bases). Germline-derived CDR1 and CDR2 are SGHRS and YFSETQ. The CDR3 length is 14 residues. Trimming left V 0 bases short and J 5 bases short, with 11 bases between. The CDR3 coding sequence is TGCGCCAGCAGCTTGGCCGTCCCGGGGGAGACCCAGTACTTC. Translated, it gives CASSLAVPGETQYF.

The V and J genes are TRBV7-2 and TRBJ2-3; 7 bases are a match to TRBD2. This CDR3 has 14 amino acids. The germline CDR1 and CDR2 sequences are SGHTA and FQGNSA. The ends lost 0 bases at V and 8 bases at J; junction bases unmatched: 5. The CDR3 DNA reads TGTGCCAGCAGCTTAGCGCAGCGGGGAGCTACGCAGTATTTT. Amino acids: CASSLAQRGATQYF.

This rearrangement joins TRBV7-9 to TRBJ2-3; 12 bases are shared with TRBD2. The trim removed 6 bases at V and 11 bases at J, leaving 3 bases unmatched. The CDR3 is 12 amino acids. Looked up from germline, CDR1 is SEHNR and CDR2 is FQNEAQ (reference sequence). The CDR3 is CASRLAGGLQYF. Written as DNA, the CDR3 is TGTGCCAGCAGGCTAGCGGGGGGGTTGCAGTATTTT. Supplemented by reference TRBV7-9 and TRBJ2-3, the full variable domain reads DTGVSQNPRHKITKRGQNVTFRCDPISEHNRLYWYRQTLGQGPEFLTYFQNEAQLEKSRLLSDRFSAERPKGSFSTLEIQRTEQGDSAMYLCASRLAGGLQYFGPGTRLTVL.

This sequence joins TRBV7-6 and TRBJ2-1, with 7 bases fitting TRBD2. Germline V CDR1 and CDR2: SGHVS, FNYEAQ. This CDR3 contains 16 residues. V dropped 5 bases and J dropped 7; count of bases not matched to a gene: 14. The CDR3 loop reads CASSRMTSPTSNEQFF. The CDR3 DNA reads as TGTGCCAGCAGCAGGATGACTAGCCCCACCTCGAATGAGCAGTTCTTC.

The chain uses TRBV6-1 and TRBJ2-3; the D is unclear. The germline gives CDR1 MNHNS, CDR2 SASEGT. Trimming stripped 1 base from V and 12 bases from J, with 17 bases between. This CDR3 is built from 14 residues. The CDR3 DNA follows: TGTGCCAGCAGTGAAGGAAGAACGACGCAGAAACAGTATTTT. Its translation: CASSEGRTTQKQYF.

The gene calls are TRBV27 and TRBJ2-3, with TRBD1 identical over 8 bases. Losses at the gene ends were 4 bases for V and 8 bases for J; bases not matched to a gene: 5. The CDR3 is 13 residues long. From germline, CDR1 is MNHEY and CDR2 SMNVEV (reference sequence). The CDR3 region has the DNA TGTGCCAGCAGTTGGACAGGGTCCCCTACGCAGTATTTT. Translated: CASSWTGSPTQYF.